This T cell receptor (beta chain) is from a study of blood T cell repertoires in COVID-19. About the research overall: Some COVID-19 samples were acute and others convalescent; all came from the United States, Italy and Spain. T cells, B-cell-depleted T cells, or PBMCs provided the cDNA or gDNA that served as material.

The germline V and J ends were trimmed by 5 bases and 5 bases, with 18 bases remaining between them. The CDR3 is 15 amino acids. CDR1 is LGHDT and CDR2 is YNNKEL in the germline V gene (reference sequence). In the original analysis: Reference gene primer amplification in the assay estimated nucleated cell counts. The repertoire was sequenced with immunoSEQ multiplex PCR; TCRdb's copy has only in-frame clones and lacks some. V, J and clone size are those of that table, while D and trimming were read from the DNA. The data show approximately 220,000 clones, less than 90% seen once. The TCR originated in a man between 40 and 49 years old with acute or convalescent COVID-19. Sequences were obtained from peripheral blood. V usage is TRBV3-1 (or the pseudogene TRBV3-2) and J usage is TRBJ1-2; possible D gene TRBD1, 5 bases. The CDR3 sequence: CASSFWDWVEYGYTF. The CDR3 DNA follows: TGTGCCAGCAGCTTTTGGGACTGGGTCGAGTATGGCTACACCTTC.